The source of this T cell receptor beta chain is a study of control samples from healthy donors and cancer patients. Sequenced by immunoSEQ multiplex PCR; TCRdb stores in-frame clones only, minus some. Of about 130,000 clones listed, roughly 88% were seen once; the top ten hold roughly 3.2%. The germline gives CDR1 MDHEN, CDR2 SYDVKM. The CDR3 has 12 residues. V shed 5 bases and J shed 13 bases, with 14 bases lying between them. V usage is TRBV28 and J usage is TRBJ1-4; D is ambiguous. This clonotype was sampled from a man in his forties or fifties in good health. The sample consisted of blood. This CDR3 is CASSLPLKGLFF. The CDR3 DNA reads TGTGCCAGCAGTCTCCCCCTGAAGGGACTGTTTTTT.